This TCR beta chain emerged from a study of Tregs in tolerant kidney transplant recipients. Study-wide findings and caveats: The most relevant donor-specific Treg TCRbeta repertoire apparently came from expansion with activated donor B cells. In tolerant patients, donor-specific Tregs outgrew total Tregs, suggesting antigen-driven expansion.

Clones were sequenced by immunoSEQ multiplex PCR, and TCRdb holds only the in-frame ones, with some missing. This table lists about 31,000 clones. The nonmyeloablative bone marrow transplants came from related graft donors, with transient mixed chimerism. Unstimulated Tregs (CD4+CD25+CD127-) and CD4+CD25- non-Tregs were sorted from PBMCs. On this clone itself: Its antigen is currently unknown. A read error may account for a junction end that differs from germline. The sequenced fragment ends 3 residues before the CDR3 boundary, so the rest is inferred from the germline J gene.

The germline V gene encodes CDR1 SSHAT and CDR2 FNYEAQ (reference sequence). The CDR3 is 14 amino acids. The sequencing here drew on CD4+ T cells from blood (PBMCs), taken 24 months after the transplant. The rearrangement uses TRBV7-7 and TRBJ2-3; D is possibly TRBD2 (6 bases). This TCR was recovered from a human patient who received a combined kidney and bone marrow transplant. Some T cells may have come from the graft donor. This chain's CDR3 is CASSAGTSTDTQYF. The sequenced part of the CDR3 DNA is TGTGCTAGCAGCGCAGGGACTAGCACAGATACG.